The text below deals with one T cell receptor beta chain. Its cognate antigen is unknown. The entry originates in a study of shared clonotypes between healthy human individuals. The assay was immunoSEQ multiplex PCR, and TCRdb's table has in-frame clones only and misses some. This sample has approximately 980,000 clones, with over 75% found just once. Regarding the study as a whole: Relative to clonotypes present in all four donors, those not shared had lower generation probabilities. It was anticipated that sequencing depth would influence how many clonotypes donors shared. The study generally estimated greater richness for naive than memory subsets.

Germline V gives CDR1 SNHLY, CDR2 FYNNEI. The V end lost 10 bases, the J end lost 4 bases, and 20 bases lay between the germline ends. The CDR3 is made up of 15 amino acids. The rearrangement joins TRBV2 to TRBJ2-1; D uncertain. The TCR comes from a man aged 18 to 30 in good health. The sequencing sample was made of memory CD4+ T cells sorted from blood. As for subset: CD45RA-negative fraction. The CDR3 reads CATLSSTQSYNEQFF. The CDR3, as DNA: TGTGCCACCCTCTCCTCGACCCAATCATACAATGAGCAGTTCTTC.